Sequencing of this T cell receptor (beta chain) was carried out in a study of Japanese encephalitis immunity and Zika vaccine responses (dated by TCRdb to the early 2020s). Notes on the research overall: The included participants were given three 5.0 ug doses of alum-adjuvanted ZPIV at weeks 0, 4 and 28. Some eleven participants were given two doses of JEV vaccine (IXIARO) 28 days apart, two to three months before the first ZPIV dose. Before ZPIV, roughly eleven participants were given one dose of YFV vaccine (YF-VAX), while 10 or so participants were flavivirus-naive. More than 5 representative participants from each pre-vaccination group were selected for TCR sequencing, using samples from week 0 (after pre-vaccination and before ZPIV) and week 52. In addition, the TCR repertoires of a few flavivirus-naive individuals were analyzed at weeks 2, 6 and 52 after ZPIV vaccination began. The stimulations used peptide pools from ZIKV structural proteins divided into flavivirus-conserved and non-conserved sets, or JEV or YFV peptides that matched the pre-vaccination. ZIKV peptides were 15-mers overlapping by 11 residues, selected for NetMHCpan/NetMHCII-predicted epitopes with affinity below 50 nM. The study tested whether prior Japanese encephalitis virus (JEV) or yellow fever virus (YFV) vaccination shaped CD4 T cell responses to the Zika vaccine.

Preparation of the library involved 5' RACE. Before sequencing, the TCRbeta libraries were pooled in amounts proportional to the number of cells sorted for each library. Total RNA was extracted from the sorted cells with RNAzol RT, and cDNA was synthesized using an oligo(dT) primer and a template-switching oligo. The TCRbeta V-CDR3-J region was amplified by PCR with Kapa HiFi between a SMARTer oligo primer and a TCRbeta constant-region primer. A second PCR attached Illumina adaptors and sample-specific index barcodes, followed by HighPrep bead cleanup and Bioanalyzer confirmation of a band of roughly 650 bp. The libraries were sequenced on an Illumina MiSeq using 2x151 bp paired-end reads. The original methods were these. An in-house Java program demultiplexed the reads, while MiXCR assigned TCRbeta annotations and counted clonotypes. To assess repertoire overlap, Morisita-Horn indices from the R package vegan were used, along with UPGMA clustering and Circos plots of recurring clonotypes. Shannon diversity and richness were normalized to the maximum possible value based on input cell numbers, so that values between 0 and 1 were obtained. MUSCLE was used to align CDR3beta sequences, SeqinR to compute distances, and R to plot multidimensional scaling. TCRdb itself trimmed the public reads at Q25 with fastp, ran MiXCR and retained productive beta chains. Entries are consolidated by CDR3 protein sequence, retaining the most common genes and DNA. Here the V and J calls rest on TCRdb's processing, not on the authors' analysis. The sample yields 130 to 150 distinct CDR3 sequences; about 0.73% were counted once. Around 40% of the sample is held by the ten biggest clonotypes.

PBMCs were labeled with CellTrace CFSE and cultured for 6 to 7 days in RPMI with approximately 7.7% human serum plus peptide pools at approximately 1 ug/mL each. On a BD FACSAria, proliferating CD4 T cells were sorted without fixation as live CD56-CD19-CD16-CD3+CD4+ CFSE-low cells. Enrolled adults were healthy and were found to be seronegative for ZIKV, JEV, YFV, DENV and WNV by microneutralization screening. Samples came from a phase 1, double-blinded, randomized, placebo-controlled trial of an alum-adjuvanted Zika purified-inactivated virus (ZPIV) vaccine. Peripheral blood mononuclear cells were isolated by standard procedure and stored frozen in liquid nitrogen until use. Within its sample, this clonotype is large (0.1 to 1%). The input lacks base qualities; no much larger clone sits a single base away. CDR1 SGHDT and CDR2 YYEEEE were looked up in the germline V gene. Trimmed from V: 4 bases; trimmed from J: 9 bases; junction bases lacking a gene match: 16. From the cysteine up to the phenylalanine, the CDR3 has a length of 17 residues. Just the 51-base CDR3 DNA is kept, in frame starting at base 1.

Study-wide findings and limitations: Only a few individuals showed CD8 T cell responses to ZIKV peptide pools, and those responses were very low in magnitude. Rather than the whole vaccinated cohort, the analysis covered just a subset of trial participants, namely those who received three doses and had adequate samples. Repertoire similarity across time-points and stimulations was higher in JEV-pre-vaccinated donors than in YFV-pre-vaccinated donors, indicating more clonotypes shared between ZIKV and JEV stimulation. After ZPIV, a significant decrease in repertoire richness of CD4 T cells responding to conserved ZIKV epitopes was observed in JEV-pre-vaccinated donors. Samples were clustered by participant, with no similarity observed between individuals, suggesting that no public TCRs were detected. Because there were not enough samples, the peptide pools could not be deconvoluted, which meant the specific peptides behind the cross-reactive responses went unidentified.

The receptor was isolated from an adult woman who received an inactivated Zika virus vaccine. This receptor chain uses TRBV5-6 and TRBJ1-6; 7 junctional bases match TRBD1. The material was antigen-activated CD4+ T cells from blood, cultured, obtained during a Zika inactivated vaccine study. The CDR3 region: CASSPFRQGSSSSPLHF. In nucleotides, the sequence is TGTGCCAGCAGCCCGTTCCGACAGGGCTCTTCCTCTTCACCCCTCCACTTT. This CDR3, with the reference TRBV5-6 and TRBJ1-6 proteins standing in past its ends, gives the full variable domain DAGVTQSPTHLIKTRGQQVTLRCSPKSGHDTVSWYQQALGQGPQFIFQYYEEEERQRGNFPDRFSGHQFPNYSSELNVNALLLGDSALYLCASSPFRQGSSSSPLHFGNGTRLTVT.